This T cell receptor (beta chain) was sequenced for a study of blood T cell repertoires in COVID-19. As processed by the authors: Reference gene primer amplification yielded estimated nucleated cell counts. Generated by immunoSEQ multiplex PCR, the TCRdb table keeps only in-frame clones and is missing some. For V, J and clone size, that table is used; D and trimming come from the DNA. The table lists about 53,000 clones, around 80% of them singletons, with 11% to 15% in the top ten. CDR3 length: 15 residues. Germline V CDR1 and CDR2: SGHDT, YYEEEE. Trimming shortened V by 0 bases and J by 6 bases, and 10 bases separated the two germline ends.

Sequenced: peripheral blood. The receptor was isolated from a human donor in a cohort sampled during active COVID-19. The chain employs TRBV5-6 and TRBJ1-6, with a possible D match to TRBD1 (5 bases). CDR3 DNA: TGTGCCAGCAGCTTGGTGGTCAGGGCTAATTCACCCCTCCACTTT. This sequence encodes CASSLVVRANSPLHF.